These T cell receptor beta chains were read from a single sample in a study of read filtering for tumor transcriptome and immune sequencing. TCRdb reprocessed the reads with MiXCR, giving one entry per CDR3 protein. The sample shows 100,000 to 150,000 distinct CDR3 sequences, approximately 12% of them seen only once. What was sequenced was a population of CD138-negative cells sorted from bone marrow. Every receptor here comes from a donor at least 40 years old with multiple myeloma. CDR3s include the opening cysteine and the closing phenylalanine or tryptophan. Each record gives: J gene, V gene, CDR3 protein.

J gene: TRBJ1-1
V gene: TRBV18
CDR3 protein: CASSPPAGQGLNTEAFF

J gene: TRBJ2-2
V gene: TRBV10-3
CDR3 protein: CAIRPTSGRANTGELFF

J gene: TRBJ1-4
V gene: TRBV20-1
CDR3 protein: CSARDRVTEKLFF

J gene: TRBJ2-7
V gene: TRBV11-2
CDR3 protein: CASSLTGGALSEQYF

J gene: TRBJ2-7
V gene: TRBV20-1
CDR3 protein: CSPSGGRSWEEQYF

J gene: TRBJ2-1
V gene: TRBV2
CDR3 protein: CASKTGQSSYNEQFF

J gene: TRBJ2-1
V gene: TRBV5-1
CDR3 protein: CASRSLAGARDEQFF

J gene: TRBJ2-7
V gene: TRBV11-2
CDR3 protein: CASSLGLFEQYF

J gene: TRBJ1-5
V gene: TRBV5-1
CDR3 protein: CASSYTGNSNQPQHF

J gene: TRBJ2-1
V gene: TRBV24-1
CDR3 protein: CATSDSGRFNEQFF

J gene: TRBJ2-3
V gene: TRBV5-1
CDR3 protein: CASRPGLPPTDTQYF

J gene: TRBJ2-7
V gene: TRBV25-1
CDR3 protein: CASSEFGTEYEQYF

J gene: TRBJ2-1
V gene: TRBV12-3/TRBV12-4
CDR3 protein: CASRLAGRFNSYNEQFF

J gene: TRBJ2-3
V gene: TRBV3-1
CDR3 protein: CASSQMGQRADTQYF

J gene: TRBJ2-1
V gene: TRBV2
CDR3 protein: CASKPGLAGYNEQFF

J gene: TRBJ2-1
V gene: TRBV19
CDR3 protein: CASSIMSDSYNEQFF

J gene: TRBJ2-7
V gene: TRBV6-1
CDR3 protein: CASSDREQYF

J gene: TRBJ2-1
V gene: TRBV6-1
CDR3 protein: CASSVTGDEQFF

J gene: TRBJ1-5
V gene: TRBV20-1
CDR3 protein: CSAAGTGGQPQHF

J gene: TRBJ2-1
V gene: TRBV29-1
CDR3 protein: CSVEDPAGGVEDNEQFF

J gene: TRBJ2-5
V gene: TRBV5-1
CDR3 protein: CASSFLGAVGETQYF

J gene: TRBJ2-3
V gene: TRBV2
CDR3 protein: CASSELAGKTDTQYF

J gene: TRBJ1-5
V gene: TRBV10-3
CDR3 protein: CAISREGHNQPQHF

J gene: TRBJ2-1
V gene: TRBV5-1
CDR3 protein: CASSFNARDNEQFF

J gene: TRBJ2-3
V gene: TRBV7-9
CDR3 protein: CASSLRFHDTDTQYF

J gene: TRBJ2-5
V gene: TRBV9
CDR3 protein: CASSLGPDHQETQYF

J gene: TRBJ2-1
V gene: TRBV29-1
CDR3 protein: CSVEDRPTSYNEQFF

J gene: TRBJ1-1
V gene: TRBV5-1
CDR3 protein: CASSYRQGSMNTVAFF

J gene: TRBJ1-4
V gene: TRBV5-1
CDR3 protein: CASSLVTGGTNEKRFF

J gene: TRBJ1-2
V gene: TRBV7-9
CDR3 protein: CASSLQGDGYTF

J gene: TRBJ2-6
V gene: TRBV7-9
CDR3 protein: CASSGTDISGANVLTF

J gene: TRBJ2-3
V gene: TRBV20-1
CDR3 protein: CSARAGAGDTQYF

J gene: TRBJ2-2
V gene: TRBV3-1
CDR3 protein: CASGHGLAGGGNTGELFF

J gene: TRBJ1-6
V gene: TRBV3-1
CDR3 protein: CASSQEEWDRGYNSPLHF

J gene: TRBJ2-7
V gene: TRBV3-1
CDR3 protein: CASSQPRGQQYF

J gene: TRBJ1-1
V gene: TRBV20-1
CDR3 protein: CSAMKAVDTEAFF

J gene: TRBJ1-5
V gene: TRBV7-9
CDR3 protein: CASSLGGTTVQPQHF

J gene: TRBJ2-3
V gene: TRBV19
CDR3 protein: CASSLSAPGQGTDTQYF

J gene: TRBJ2-3
V gene: TRBV6-6
CDR3 protein: CASILSTTDTQYF

J gene: TRBJ2-5
V gene: TRBV20-1
CDR3 protein: CSARDLLAGVKETQYF

J gene: TRBJ1-3
V gene: TRBV4-2
CDR3 protein: CASSQELPSSGNTIYF

J gene: TRBJ2-7
V gene: TRBV29-1
CDR3 protein: CSVLFGDRPYEQYF

J gene: TRBJ2-5
V gene: TRBV6-2/TRBV6-3
CDR3 protein: CASNMDAILETQYF

J gene: TRBJ2-5
V gene: TRBV6-1
CDR3 protein: CASSDTAGETQYF

J gene: TRBJ2-1
V gene: TRBV18
CDR3 protein: CASSPASGGAYNEQFF

J gene: TRBJ1-1
V gene: TRBV7-3
CDR3 protein: CASSFPGIAAFF

J gene: TRBJ1-1
V gene: TRBV9
CDR3 protein: CASSVAQDRGTEAFF

J gene: TRBJ2-1
V gene: TRBV10-3
CDR3 protein: CAISELAGTVYNEQFF

J gene: TRBJ2-1
V gene: TRBV19
CDR3 protein: CASSIDLYGGGEQFF

J gene: TRBJ2-1
V gene: TRBV18
CDR3 protein: CASSPRETGGSNEQFF

J gene: TRBJ2-1
V gene: TRBV3-1
CDR3 protein: CASSPRTSSYNEQFF

J gene: TRBJ2-1
V gene: TRBV5-1
CDR3 protein: CASSLLAGGCNEQFF

J gene: TRBJ2-7
V gene: TRBV29-1
CDR3 protein: CSVEEGTEQYF

J gene: TRBJ2-1
V gene: TRBV30
CDR3 protein: CAWSVGLAGDSYNEQFF

J gene: TRBJ2-1
V gene: TRBV5-1
CDR3 protein: CASKGLVSNEQFF

J gene: TRBJ2-7
V gene: TRBV10-1
CDR3 protein: CASSGSAVWAASSYEQYF

J gene: TRBJ1-3
V gene: TRBV15
CDR3 protein: CATSSGGYSGNTIYF

J gene: TRBJ2-1
V gene: TRBV11-1
CDR3 protein: CASSLSGRRHNEQFF

J gene: TRBJ2-5
V gene: TRBV29-1
CDR3 protein: CSVESGSMETQYF

J gene: TRBJ1-4
V gene: TRBV29-1
CDR3 protein: CSVEDLRPPNEKLFF